The clone carrying this T cell receptor beta chain occurred a few times. The antigen is undetermined. This entry belongs to a study of regulatory T cells in long-lasting Graves disease. Overall study findings and caveats: Lower TCR diversity characterized persistent Graves' patients relative to newly diagnosed patients.

In building TCR beta libraries, iRepertoire HTBI primers were used together with Arm-PCR of CDR3 regions. One entry per CDR3 protein, called by TCRdb with MiXCR from the multiplex PCR reads. The sample contains 450,000 to 700,000 distinct CDR3 sequences, roughly 13% of which appear only once. The CDR3 is 11 amino acids. The V gene's germline CDR1 is LGHNT and CDR2 FRNRAP. This sample's time point: newly diagnosed GD, antithyroid drugs for less than 3 months. Isolated PBMC RNA provided the starting material for the TCR library. The sample was also linked to a second study, of T cells in Graves' hyperthyroidism and ophthalmopathy.

The chain employs TRBV12-5 and TRBJ2-1; no reliable D call. The DNA end lines up better with TRBJ2-5; the J call may be wrong. This sequence originates from a man between 25 and 39 years old with Graves disease. This sample comprised peripheral blood mononuclear cells (PBMCs), obtained at new diagnosis, from a patient treated with antithyroid drugs. The CDR3 DNA follows: TGTGCTAGTGGTAGCCGCGGGACCCAGTACTTC. It encodes CASGSRGTQYF.